This TCR beta chain came from a study of blood T cell repertoires in COVID-19. Overall study context: Samples representing acute and convalescent COVID-19 were sourced from the United States, Italy and Spain.

Measured with immunoSEQ multiplex PCR; TCRdb has only the in-frame clones, and not every one. The sample shows a few hundred thousand clones, roughly 81% of them seen only once. V was pared by 4 bases and J by 0 bases, with 14 bases between. CDR1 is SGHRS and CDR2 is YFSETQ in the germline V gene. The CDR3 is 16 residues long. Individuals aged about 18 to 95 years were recruited from 24 US areas. Before they entered the study, exposed participants had met a COVID-19 case within 2 weeks. The sequencing input was PBMCs or T cells enriched from blood (not recorded which). This receptor was taken from a woman between 45 and 65 years old who had been exposed to COVID-19. J is TRBJ2-1 and V is TRBV5-1; possibly TRBD1 for D (6 bases). CDR3 coding DNA: TGCGCCAGCAGCAATACACAGGGTAGCTCCTACAATGAGCAGTTCTTC. Amino acids: CASSNTQGSSYNEQFF.